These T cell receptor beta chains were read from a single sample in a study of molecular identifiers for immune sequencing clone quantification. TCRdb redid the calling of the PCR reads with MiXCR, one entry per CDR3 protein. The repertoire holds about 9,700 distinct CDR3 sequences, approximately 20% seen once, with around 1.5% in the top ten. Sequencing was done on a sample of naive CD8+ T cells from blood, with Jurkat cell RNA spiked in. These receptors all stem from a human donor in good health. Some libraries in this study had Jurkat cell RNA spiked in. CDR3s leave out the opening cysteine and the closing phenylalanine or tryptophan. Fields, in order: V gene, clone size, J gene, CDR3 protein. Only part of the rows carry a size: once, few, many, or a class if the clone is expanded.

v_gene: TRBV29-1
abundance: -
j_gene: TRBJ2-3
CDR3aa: SVEAPWGEPAGGRHTQY

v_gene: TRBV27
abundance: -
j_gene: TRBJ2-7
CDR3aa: ASSLQASRGGYEQY

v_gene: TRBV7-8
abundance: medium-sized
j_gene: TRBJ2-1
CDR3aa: TSSLGTSGTNAYNEQF

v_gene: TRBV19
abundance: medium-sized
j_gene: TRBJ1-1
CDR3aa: ASEYHVGAEAF

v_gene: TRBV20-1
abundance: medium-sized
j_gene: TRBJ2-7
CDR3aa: SARGSGGAGYYEQY

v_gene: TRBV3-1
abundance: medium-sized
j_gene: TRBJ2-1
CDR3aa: ASSQDAGLARNEQF

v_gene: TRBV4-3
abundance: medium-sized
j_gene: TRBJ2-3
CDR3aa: ASSQKTLADTQY

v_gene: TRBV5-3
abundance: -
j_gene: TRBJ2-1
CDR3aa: ASSLDSNEQF

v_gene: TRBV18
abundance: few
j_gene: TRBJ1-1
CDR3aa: ASSPISGDDTEAF

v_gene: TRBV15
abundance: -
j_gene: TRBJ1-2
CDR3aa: ATSRDRDLHYDYT

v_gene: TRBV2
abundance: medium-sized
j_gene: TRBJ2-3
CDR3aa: ASSGPGITDTQY

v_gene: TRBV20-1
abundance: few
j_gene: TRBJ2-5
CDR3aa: SASLRVLAGQETQY

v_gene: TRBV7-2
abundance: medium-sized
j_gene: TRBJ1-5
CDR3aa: ASSFLGGSNQPQH

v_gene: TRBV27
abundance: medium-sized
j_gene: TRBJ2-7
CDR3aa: ASSLYQGTSYEQY

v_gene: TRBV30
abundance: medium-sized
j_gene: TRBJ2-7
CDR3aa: ACEEGGRIYEQY

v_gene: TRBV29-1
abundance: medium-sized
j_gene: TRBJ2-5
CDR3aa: SVEYPGHQRETQY

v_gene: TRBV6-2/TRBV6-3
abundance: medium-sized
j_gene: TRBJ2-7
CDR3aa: ASSYSNGGPYEQY

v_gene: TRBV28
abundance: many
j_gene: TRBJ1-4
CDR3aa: ASEPGTGFYEKLF

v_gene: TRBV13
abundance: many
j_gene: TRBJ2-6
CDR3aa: ASSSQGSGANVLT

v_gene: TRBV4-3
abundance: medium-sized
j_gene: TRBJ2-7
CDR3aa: ASSQLAGGTAYEQY

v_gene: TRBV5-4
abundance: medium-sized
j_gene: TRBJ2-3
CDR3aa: ASSPGLALTDTQY

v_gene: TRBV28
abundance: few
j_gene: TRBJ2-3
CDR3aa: ASSPTGTNTDTQY

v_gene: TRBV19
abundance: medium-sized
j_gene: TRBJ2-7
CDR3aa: ASSTSGGYEQY

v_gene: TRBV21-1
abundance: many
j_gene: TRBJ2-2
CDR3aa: ASSRQPAGTGELF

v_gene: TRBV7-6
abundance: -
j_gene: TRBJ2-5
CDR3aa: ASSPRGSVGLHQETQY

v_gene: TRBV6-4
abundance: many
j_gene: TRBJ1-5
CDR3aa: ASSEEKNQPQH

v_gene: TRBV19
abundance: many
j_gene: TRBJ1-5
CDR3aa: ASNRRPQH

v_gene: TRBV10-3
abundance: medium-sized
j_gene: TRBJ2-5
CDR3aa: AIRSASDQETQY

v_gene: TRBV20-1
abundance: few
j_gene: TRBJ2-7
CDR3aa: SAEDFESYEQY

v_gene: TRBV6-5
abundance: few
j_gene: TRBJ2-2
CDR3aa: ASSFGRPGELF

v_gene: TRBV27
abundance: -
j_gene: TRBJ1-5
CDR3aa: ASSFYGTNQPQH

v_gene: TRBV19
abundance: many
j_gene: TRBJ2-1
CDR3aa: ASTWTSGIYNEQF

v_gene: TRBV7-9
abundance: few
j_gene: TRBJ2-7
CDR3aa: ASSPSKRAYEQY

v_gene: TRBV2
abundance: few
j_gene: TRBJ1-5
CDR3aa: ASSEFQENQPQH

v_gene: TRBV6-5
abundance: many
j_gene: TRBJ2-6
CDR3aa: ASSEAGGIDSGANVLT

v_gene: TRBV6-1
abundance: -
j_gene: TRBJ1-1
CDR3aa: ASSYGNMNTEAF

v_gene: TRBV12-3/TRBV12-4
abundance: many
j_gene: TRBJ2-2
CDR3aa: ASSLRGEGELF

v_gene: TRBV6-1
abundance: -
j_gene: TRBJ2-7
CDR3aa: ASSPGLGPYEQY

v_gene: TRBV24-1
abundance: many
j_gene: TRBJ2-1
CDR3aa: ATSDWASGSWNEQF

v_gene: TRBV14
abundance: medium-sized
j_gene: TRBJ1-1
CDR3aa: ASSPTTWGTEAF

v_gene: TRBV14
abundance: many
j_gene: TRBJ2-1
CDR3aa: ASSPAPDEQF

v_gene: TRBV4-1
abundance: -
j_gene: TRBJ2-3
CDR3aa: ASSHAGAAESSTDTQY

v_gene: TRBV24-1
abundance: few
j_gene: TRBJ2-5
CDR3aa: ATSVIEGYQETQY

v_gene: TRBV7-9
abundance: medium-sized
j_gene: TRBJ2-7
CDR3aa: ASSRQGTYEQY